These T cell receptor beta chains were read from a single sample in a study of blood T cell dynamics during melanoma immunotherapy. Produced via immunoSEQ multiplex PCR; TCRdb's table is partial and in-frame only. The sample includes 11,000 or so clones, 70% to 90% of them seen just once. The material sequenced was blood, taken from a patient treated with checkpoint blockade. These receptor sequences come from a human donor with melanoma. Each CDR3 is given with its conserved first and last residue. The order of the fields is D gene, J gene, V gene, clone size, CDR3 protein, CDR3 DNA. D genes are given only for firm matches. Some rows mark clone size as missing; the rest say once, few, many or name a class of expanded clone.

>TRBD1|TRBJ1-1|TRBV4-1|NA
CASSQERTGEAFF
TGCGCCAGCAGCCAAGAAAGGACAGGAGAAGCTTTCTTT
>NA|TRBJ2-5|TRBV11-2|NA
CASSYGQRQETQYF
TGTGCCAGCAGCTACGGGCAGAGGCAAGAGACCCAGTACTTC
>NA|TRBJ2-5|TRBV19|once
CASSPREWGGLETQYF
TGTGCCAGTAGCCCGAGGGAATGGGGGGGCTTAGAGACCCAGTACTTC
>TRBD1|TRBJ2-7|TRBV28|NA
CASSSPGQGVGTYEQYF
TGTGCCAGCAGTTCGCCGGGACAGGGGGTCGGTACCTACGAGCAGTACTTC
>NA|TRBJ1-5|TRBV2|NA
CATTPAGLRNQPQHF
TGTGCCACCACGCCCGCCGGGCTGCGCAATCAGCCCCAGCATTTT
>NA|TRBJ1-3|TRBV30|NA
CAWSAGSSSGNTIYF
TGTGCCTGGAGTGCGGGCAGTTCCTCTGGAAACACCATATATTTT
>NA|TRBJ2-5|TRBV7-2|once
CASSPGRIQETQYF
TGTGCCAGCAGCCCCGGACGGATCCAAGAGACCCAGTACTTC
>TRBD1|TRBJ2-2|TRBV23-1|NA
CASSQWGNRGRGNTGELFF
TGCGCCAGCAGTCAATGGGGAAACAGGGGGCGGGGGAACACCGGGGAGCTGTTTTTT
>TRBD1|TRBJ2-5|TRBV5-5|NA
CASSLTGAETQYF
TGTGCCAGCAGCTTGACAGGGGCAGAGACCCAGTACTTC
>TRBD1|TRBJ2-7|TRBV28|NA
CASRLGTGYFQYF
TGTGCCAGCAGACTAGGGACAGGGTACTTTCAGTACTTC
>NA|TRBJ2-7|TRBV9|NA
CASSVEVGSYEQYF
TGTGCCAGCAGCGTAGAGGTGGGTAGCTACGAGCAGTACTTC
>NA|TRBJ2-5|TRBV6-1|NA
CASSGSLKETQYF
TGTGCCAGCAGTGGTAGCCTTAAGGAGACCCAGTACTTC
>NA|TRBJ1-1|TRBV7-2|few
CASSPLGGRTEAFF
TGTGCCAGCAGCCCACTTGGGGGTAGGACTGAAGCTTTCTTT
>NA|TRBJ1-1|TRBV2|NA
CASSESPEAFF
TGTGCCAGCAGTGAAAGCCCTGAAGCTTTCTTT
>NA|TRBJ2-1|TRBV4-1|large
CASSQATGSYNEQFF
TGCGCCAGCAGCCAAGCTACAGGGTCCTACAATGAGCAGTTCTTC
>NA|TRBJ1-1|TRBV5-1|NA
CASSLEMNTEAFF
TGCGCCAGCAGCTTGGAGATGAACACTGAAGCTTTCTTT
>NA|TRBJ1-6|TRBV7-2|NA
CASSPQAGSNSPLHF
TGTGCCAGCAGCCCACAGGCAGGGTCTAATTCACCCCTCCACTTT
>NA|TRBJ2-1|TRBV4-2|few
CASSQVSGGPYNEQFF
TGTGCCAGCAGCCAAGTTAGTGGGGGGCCCTACAATGAGCAGTTCTTC
>NA|TRBJ1-4|TRBV5-6|NA
CASSLYLGQTEKLFF
TGTGCCAGCAGCTTATACCTCGGACAGACTGAAAAACTGTTTTTT
>NA|TRBJ1-6|TRBV2|NA
CASSEEGFGGSPLHF
TGTGCCAGCAGTGAAGAAGGTTTCGGAGGTTCACCCCTCCACTTT
>TRBD2|TRBJ2-1|TRBV9|NA
CASSQAGGPYNEQFF
TGTGCCAGCAGCCAAGCGGGGGGGCCCTACAATGAGCAGTTCTTC
>TRBD2|TRBJ2-3|TRBV5-5|NA
CASSSFQMGGGDTQYF
TGTGCCAGCAGTTCTTTCCAAATGGGCGGGGGGGATACGCAGTATTTT
>NA|TRBJ1-2|TRBV9|NA
CASSGSGSAYGYTF
TGTGCCAGCAGCGGCAGCGGATCCGCCTATGGCTACACCTTC
>NA|TRBJ1-6|TRBV6-1|NA
CASTGRNNSPLHF
TGTGCCAGCACGGGACGGAACAATTCACCCCTCCACTTT
>TRBD1|TRBJ1-5|TRBV7-2|NA
CASSLAGRRGRDQPQHF
TGTGCCAGCAGCTTAGCGGGTAGGAGGGGGCGCGATCAGCCCCAGCATTTT
>NA|TRBJ2-4|TRBV19|once
CASSIRGRQNIQYF
TGTGCCAGTAGTATCCGTGGAAGACAAAACATTCAGTACTTC
>NA|TRBJ2-7|TRBV6-5|NA
CASSYSGVDSYEQYF
TGTGCCAGCAGTTACTCGGGTGTGGATTCCTACGAGCAGTACTTC
>NA|TRBJ2-1|TRBV11-2|NA
CASSALQGGSYNEQFF
TGTGCCAGCAGCGCCCTACAGGGTGGCTCCTACAATGAGCAGTTCTTC
>NA|TRBJ2-5|TRBV13|NA
CASSLAGRGETQYF
TGTGCCAGCAGCTTAGCAGGGCGCGGAGAGACCCAGTACTTC
>NA|TRBJ1-4|TRBV6-1|NA
CASSRTAVNEKLFF
TGTGCCAGCAGTCGGACAGCCGTAAATGAAAAACTGTTTTTT
>NA|TRBJ1-5|TRBV19|NA
CASRLAGRGGQPQHF
TGTGCCAGTAGGTTGGCCGGTAGGGGCGGACAGCCCCAGCATTTT
>TRBD1|TRBJ1-1|TRBV19|NA
CASSKRQGVTEAFF
TGTGCCAGTAGTAAGCGACAGGGTGTTACTGAAGCTTTCTTT
>NA|TRBJ1-2|TRBV7-2|NA
CASSLGAVNYGYTF
TGTGCCAGCAGCTTAGGGGCAGTGAACTATGGCTACACCTTC
>TRBD1|TRBJ2-7|TRBV4-3|NA
CASGVRTGYHEQYF
TGCGCCAGCGGGGTCCGGACAGGGTACCACGAGCAGTACTTC
>TRBD1|TRBJ1-1|TRBV25-1|NA
CASSATTGAYTEAFF
TGTGCCAGCAGTGCGACGACAGGGGCGTACACTGAAGCTTTCTTT
>TRBD2|TRBJ2-1|TRBV18|NA
CASSPRVAGGPGYNEQFF
TGTGCCAGCTCGCCCAGGGTAGCGGGGGGCCCTGGATACAATGAGCAGTTCTTC
>NA|TRBJ1-2|TRBV13|once
CASSLGLGGRSYGYTF
TGTGCCAGCAGCTTAGGCCTTGGCGGCAGGAGTTATGGCTACACCTTC
>TRBD1|TRBJ1-4|TRBV4-3|NA
CASSGQGAWANEKLFF
TGCGCCAGCAGCGGACAGGGGGCTTGGGCTAATGAAAAACTGTTTTTT
>TRBD1|TRBJ2-4|TRBV30|NA
CAWSEQGARGLNIQYF
TGTGCCTGGAGTGAACAGGGGGCGCGAGGTCTAAACATTCAGTACTTC
>NA|TRBJ1-2|TRBV15|NA
CATSREIEGTDGYTF
TGTGCCACCAGCAGAGAAATCGAGGGGACGGATGGCTACACCTTC
>NA|TRBJ2-1|TRBV29-1|NA
CSVSTGQGGYNEQFF
TGCAGCGTTTCTACCGGGCAGGGGGGGTACAATGAGCAGTTCTTC
>NA|TRBJ2-7|TRBV21-1|NA
CASSKGGPSEQYF
TGTGCCAGCAGCAAAGGGGGACCAAGCGAGCAGTACTTC
>TRBD2|TRBJ2-5|TRBV5-1|NA
CASSTMGGSWGTQYF
TGCGCCAGCAGCACCATGGGGGGGTCCTGGGGGACCCAGTACTTC
>NA|TRBJ1-1|TRBV27|NA
CASAGGTNTEAFF
TGTGCCAGCGCCGGGGGGACGAACACTGAAGCTTTCTTT
>NA|TRBJ1-3|TRBV4-2|NA
CASSQVEQVNTIYF
TGTGCCAGCAGCCAAGTTGAGCAGGTGAACACCATATATTTT
>NA|TRBJ2-7|TRBV6-6|NA
CASSASAGPYEQYF
TGTGCCAGCAGTGCTTCAGCAGGCCCCTACGAGCAGTACTTC